Listed below are T cell receptor beta chains from one sample, sequenced in a study of cytomegalovirus exposure and HLA in healthy donors. Data came from immunoSEQ multiplex PCR; TCRdb stores just in-frame clones and leaves some out. Among under 200,000 clones listed, around 80% were seen once. What was sequenced was PBMCs. The origin of the receptors is a man aged 35 to 55 in good health and CMV-seronegative. CDR3s include the opening cysteine and the closing phenylalanine or tryptophan. D genes are given only for firm matches. The size field is filled for only some rows; it gives once, few, many or a size class.

V gene	D gene	J gene	clone size	CDR3 protein	CDR3 DNA
TRBV25-1	-	TRBJ2-1	-	CASSELWSEQFF	TGTGCCAGCAGTGAATTGTGGAGTGAGCAGTTCTTC
TRBV27	TRBD2	TRBJ2-2	-	CASSPQRGLAGVGVGELFF	TGTGCCAGCAGTCCGCAACGGGGACTAGCGGGAGTAGGTGTCGGGGAGCTGTTTTTT
TRBV7-8	-	TRBJ2-3	-	CASSLDITDTQYF	TGTGCCAGCAGCCTCGACATCACAGATACGCAGTATTTT
TRBV5-8	-	TRBJ1-1	-	CASNFGRRGEAFF	TGTGCCAGCAACTTTGGGCGCCGGGGTGAAGCTTTCTTT
TRBV18	-	TRBJ1-5	-	CASSPAGNQPQHF	TGTGCCAGCTCACCGGCAGGGAATCAGCCCCAGCATTTT
TRBV7-9	-	TRBJ1-2	few	CASSSGHYGYTF	TGTGCCAGCAGCTCTGGGCACTATGGCTACACCTTC
TRBV27	TRBD1	TRBJ2-7	once	CASSLGIGQGYEQYF	TGTGCCAGCAGTTTAGGTATAGGACAGGGCTACGAGCAGTACTTC
TRBV6-5	-	TRBJ2-7	few	CASSRQTPSYEQYF	TGTGCCAGCAGCCGACAGACTCCTTCCTACGAGCAGTACTTC
TRBV9	-	TRBJ2-7	-	CASSGEITPYEQYF	TGTGCCAGCAGCGGCGAAATCACTCCCTACGAGCAGTACTTC
TRBV19	-	TRBJ2-5	-	CASNHKGGRETQYF	TGTGCCAGTAACCACAAAGGGGGTAGGGAGACCCAGTACTTC
TRBV5-6	-	TRBJ2-2	-	CASVGTSRTGELFF	TGTGCCAGCGTCGGGACTTCCCGTACCGGGGAGCTGTTTTTT
TRBV2	TRBD2	TRBJ2-3	-	CASSERTSGGDDTQYF	TGTGCCAGCAGTGAAAGGACTAGCGGGGGGGACGATACGCAGTATTTT
TRBV7-2	TRBD2	TRBJ2-7	-	CASSLGGGRATYEQYF	TGTGCCAGCAGCCTCGGCGGCGGGAGGGCGACCTACGAGCAGTACTTC
TRBV6-4	TRBD2	TRBJ2-7	-	CASTPSGGYEQYF	TGTGCCAGCACCCCTAGCGGGGGATACGAGCAGTACTTC
TRBV5-1	-	TRBJ2-7	-	CASSLRTVSYEQYF	TGCGCCAGCAGCTTACGGACAGTCTCCTACGAGCAGTACTTC
TRBV7-8	-	TRBJ2-1	once	CASSLVRGNEQFF	TGTGCCAGCAGCTTAGTAAGAGGTAATGAGCAGTTCTTC
TRBV10-3	-	TRBJ1-4	-	CAITAGAYEKLFF	TGTGCCATCACGGCAGGGGCCTATGAAAAACTGTTTTTT